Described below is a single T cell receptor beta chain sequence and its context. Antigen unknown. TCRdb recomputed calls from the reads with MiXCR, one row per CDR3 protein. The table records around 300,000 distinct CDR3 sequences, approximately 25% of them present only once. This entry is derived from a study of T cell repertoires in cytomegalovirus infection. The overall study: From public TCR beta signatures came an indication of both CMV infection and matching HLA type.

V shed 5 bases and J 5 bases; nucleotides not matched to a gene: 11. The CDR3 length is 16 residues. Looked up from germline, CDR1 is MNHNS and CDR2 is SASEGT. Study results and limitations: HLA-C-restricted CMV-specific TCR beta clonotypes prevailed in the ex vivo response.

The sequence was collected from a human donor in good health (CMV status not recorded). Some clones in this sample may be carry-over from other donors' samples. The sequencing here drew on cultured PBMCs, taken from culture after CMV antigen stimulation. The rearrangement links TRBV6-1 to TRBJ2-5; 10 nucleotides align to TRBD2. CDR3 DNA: TGTGCCAGCAGTTATGTAGCGGGAGGACTCCGGGAGACCCAGTACTTC. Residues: CASSYVAGGLRETQYF.